The T cell receptor (beta chain) under discussion was sequenced for a study of tissue T cells after allogeneic stem cell transplantation. GI sites, liver, skin and spleen were taken after median 9.75 post-mortem hours. Clones were read by immunoSEQ multiplex PCR, and TCRdb kept only the in-frame ones, dropping some. The sample has over 4,000 clones, 60% to 70% seen once. Germline CDR1 SGHAT, CDR2 FQNNGV. This CDR3 has 18 residues. The V and J ends lost 0 bases and 4 bases respectively, with 18 bases between them. The chain recombines TRBV11-2 with TRBJ2-2, with D perhaps TRBD1 (5 bases). The source is a male donor at least 60 years old with lung cancer. The sequencing used left colon tissue, collected at autopsy. This chain's CDR3 is CASSLDMTANGATGELFF. Here the CDR3 DNA reads TGTGCCAGCAGCTTAGATATGACAGCCAATGGGGCCACCGGGGAGCTGTTTTTT. Based on the CDR3 plus reference TRBV11-2 and TRBJ2-2, the full variable domain is EAGVAQSPRYKIIEKRQSVAFWCNPISGHATLYWYQQILGQGPKLLIQFQNNGVVDDSQLPKDRFSAERLKGVDSTLKIQPAKLEDSAVYLCASSLDMTANGATGELFFGEGSRLTVL.